A single sample is the source of the 24 T cell receptor beta chains below, sequenced in a study of shared clonotypes between healthy human individuals. The table came from immunoSEQ multiplex PCR; TCRdb's copy has only in-frame clones and leaves some out. Among roughly 1,000,000 clones listed, approximately 78% were seen once. What was sequenced was memory CD4+ T cells from PBMCs. Subset reported: CD45RA-negative fraction. Receptor source: a man aged 18 to 29 in good health. Some clones in this sample may be carry-over from other donors' samples.

The chain is built from TRBV5-6 and TRBJ1-4; D is uncertain. The CDR3 has 14 amino acids. With 5 bases removed from V and 8 bases from J, the gap between germline ends came to 16 bases. Germline values: CDR1 SGHDT, CDR2 YYEEEE. CDR3 in amino acids: CASSSAGLGEKLFF. CDR3 DNA sequence: TGTGCCAGCAGTTCAGCCGGACTTGGGGAAAAACTGTTTTTT.

The V and J genes are TRBV30 and TRBJ2-7; possibly TRBD2 for D (7 bases). The germline V and J ends were trimmed by 3 bases and 5 bases, with 14 bases remaining between them. Germline V gene data show CDR1 as GTSNPN and CDR2 as SVGIG (reference sequence). The CDR3 loop spans 13 amino acids. The CDR3 DNA sequence: TGTGCCTGGAGCGGTGGGGGGGCCAACGAGCAGTACTTC. Protein product: CAWSGGGANEQYF.

V gene TRBV5-1 combines with J gene TRBJ2-7, with D unresolved. Trimming shortened V by 0 bases and J by 3 bases, and 13 bases separated the two germline ends. Germline V gives CDR1 SGHRS, CDR2 YFSETQ. This CDR3 region has 15 residues. DNA of the CDR3: TGCGCCAGCAGCTTGGCCGTAGGGTTTAGCTACGAGCAGTACTTC. Translation gives CASSLAVGFSYEQYF.

The genes are TRBV9 and TRBJ1-1, with D unclear. CDR3 size: 17 residues. In germline, CDR1 is SGDLS, CDR2 YYNGEE. Trimming removed 3 bases at V and 0 bases at J, with 18 bases between. The CDR3 here is CASSAEYTLTVNTEAFF. Written as DNA, the CDR3 is TGTGCCAGCAGCGCCGAATACACCCTCACAGTGAACACTGAAGCTTTCTTT.

The V call is TRBV20-1, the J call TRBJ2-5; D remains ambiguous. The CDR3 has 11 amino acids. The V gene lost 6 bases and the J gene lost 1 base, with 6 bases spanning the gap. Germline V gives CDR1 DFQATT, CDR2 SNEGSKA (reference sequence). The CDR3 loop reads CSAWSQETQYF. In DNA form, the CDR3 reads TGCAGTGCGTGGAGCCAAGAGACCCAGTACTTC.

The CDR3 loop reads CASSPTLRTSGVISEQFF. CDR3 coding DNA: TGTGCCAGCAGCCCGACCCTGAGGACTAGCGGAGTTATCAGTGAGCAGTTCTTC. V gene TRBV27 combines with J gene TRBJ2-1, with TRBD2 identical over 10 bases. The length of the CDR3 is 18 residues. V lost 6 bases to trimming and J lost 9 bases; unmatched junction nucleotides: 20. Germline V CDR1 and CDR2: MNHEY, SMNVEV (reference sequence).

The sample holds a few counts of this clone. The chain is built from TRBV7-6 and TRBJ2-5; D is ambiguous. This CDR3 comprises 13 residues. CDR1 and CDR2 (germline): SGHVS, FNYEAQ. Trimming pared 0 bases from V and 0 bases from J, leaving 2 bases between. This chain's CDR3 is CASSLAYQETQYF. The CDR3 DNA follows: TGTGCCAGCAGCTTAGCGTACCAAGAGACCCAGTACTTC.

This clone was recorded once. V gene TRBV5-4 combines with J gene TRBJ2-7; D is possibly TRBD1 (6 bases). The CDR3 has 13 residues. CDR1 is SGHNT and CDR2 is YYREEE in the germline V gene (reference sequence). Trimming took 10 bases from V and 3 from J, leaving 17 bases between them. The chain's CDR3 is CAHSWSTGYEQYF. For the CDR3, the DNA is TGTGCCCACTCTTGGTCGACAGGCTACGAGCAGTACTTC.

V usage is TRBV5-1 and J usage is TRBJ2-3, with TRBD2 matching over 11 bases. The CDR3 is 14 amino acids. Germline V CDR1 and CDR2: SGHRS, YFSETQ. Trimming took 6 bases from V and 3 from J; bases not matched to a gene: 3. In DNA, the CDR3 is TGCGCCAGCAATCCTAGCGGGAGGACAGATACGCAGTATTTT. As protein: CASNPSGRTDTQYF.

This clone was found once. This rearrangement joins TRBV27 to TRBJ1-1; D call uncertain. In germline, CDR1 is MNHEY, CDR2 SMNVEV (reference sequence). The V gene lost 5 bases and the J gene lost 2 bases, with 9 bases spanning the gap. The CDR3 is made up of 13 amino acids. For the CDR3, the DNA is TGTGCCAGCAGTAGGTGGAGAAACACTGAAGCTTTCTTT. It is translated as CASSRWRNTEAFF.

The chain is built from TRBV14 and TRBJ1-2, with D unresolved. CDR3 length: 13 residues. Trimming cost V 1 base and J 7 bases, with 10 bases left between them. In germline, CDR1 is SGHDN, CDR2 FVKESK. CDR3 nucleotides: TGTGCCAGCAGCCAAGCCAGGAATTTTGGCTACACCTTC. Translation gives CASSQARNFGYTF.

This chain joins TRBV13 and TRBJ2-1; either TRBD1 or TRBD2 may supply D (6 bases each). Trimming left V 5 bases short and J 3 bases short, with 17 bases between. The CDR3 length is 16 residues. The germline V gene has CDR1 PRHDT and CDR2 FYEKMQ (reference sequence). CDR3 in amino acids: CASSKGGTNFYNEQFF. The DNA of the CDR3 is TGTGCCAGCAGCAAAGGGGGGACCAACTTCTACAATGAGCAGTTCTTC.

The chain combines TRBV9 with TRBJ1-1; 9 nucleotides line up with TRBD1. This CDR3 has 14 residues. The J segment lost 10 bases and the V segment lost 0 bases, leaving 7 bases of the junction unmatched. Germline V gene data show CDR1 as SGDLS and CDR2 as YYNGEE. The CDR3: CASSVGPTGGAAFF. CDR3 bases: TGTGCCAGCAGCGTAGGGCCGACAGGGGGGGCAGCTTTCTTT.

A single count supports this clone. V and J are TRBV5-1 and TRBJ2-5; no firm D call. V was trimmed by 2 bases and J by 5 bases, leaving 13 bases between them. Germline V gene data show CDR1 as SGHRS and CDR2 as YFSETQ. This CDR3 has 14 amino acids. The CDR3 region is CASSFNLLGETQYF. The DNA for the CDR3 is TGCGCCAGCAGCTTTAACCTTCTAGGGGAGACCCAGTACTTC.

The chain recombines TRBV7-9 with TRBJ2-1; 7 positions agree with TRBD2. Trimming removed 0 bases from V and 5 bases from J; junction bases left unmatched: 7. Germline assignment: CDR1 SEHNR and CDR2 FQNEAQ (reference sequence). The CDR3 spans 16 residues. CDR3 DNA sequence: TGTGCCAGCAGCTTAGCCCTAGCGGAGATTCACAATGAGCAGTTCTTC. Protein product: CASSLALAEIHNEQFF.

The gene calls are TRBV5-6 and TRBJ2-4; D gene unclear. The CDR3 sequence is 17 residues long. Per the germline V gene, CDR1 is SGHDT and CDR2 is YYEEEE. Trimming pared 1 base from V and 0 bases from J, leaving 14 bases between. The CDR3 is CASSLNDILLAKNIQYF. CDR3 bases: TGTGCCAGCAGCTTGAATGATATACTCCTAGCCAAAAACATTCAGTACTTC.

The chain recombines TRBV23-1 with TRBJ1-5, with D possibly matching TRBD1 (6 bases). TRBV23-1 is classed as an ORF, of uncertain function. This CDR3 is 14 amino acids long. The V and J ends lost 6 bases and 5 bases respectively, with 14 bases between them. CDR3 sequence reads: CASSRQDGDQPQHF. The DNA for the CDR3 is TGCGCCAGCAGCCGACAGGACGGCGATCAGCCCCAGCATTTT.

This clone has a handful of counts. Other DNA sequences within the sample encode an identical CDR3. J is TRBJ1-1 and V is TRBV12-5; no firm D call. Trimming shortened V by 5 bases and J by 4 bases, and 11 bases separated the two germline ends. Germline V lookup: CDR1 LGHNT, CDR2 FRNRAP. The CDR3 is made up of 13 amino acids. The DNA of the CDR3 is TGTGCTAGTGGTCTCGAGGGTGGCACTGAAGCTTTCTTT. Translation: CASGLEGGTEAFF.

The count of this clone is one. The chain recombines TRBV6-5 with TRBJ2-1; the D gene is possibly TRBD2 (6 bases). Per the germline V gene, CDR1 is MNHEY and CDR2 is SVGAGI. V lost 6 bases to trimming and J lost 9 bases, with 21 bases between them. This CDR3 region has 15 residues. This CDR3 is CASREGPDLLGEQFF. CDR3 nucleotides: TGTGCCAGCAGGGAGGGTCCCGACCTCCTGGGTGAGCAGTTCTTC.

The V and J genes are TRBV9 and TRBJ1-2, with D maybe TRBD1 (5 bases). Per the germline V gene, CDR1 is SGDLS and CDR2 is YYNGEE. This CDR3 has 15 residues. The V and J ends lost 0 bases and 4 bases respectively, with 13 bases between them. The CDR3 region is CASSVGARGGYGYTF. CDR3 in DNA: TGTGCCAGCAGCGTAGGAGCCCGGGGCGGCTATGGCTACACCTTC.

The chain carries TRBV6-1 and TRBJ1-4; D ambiguous. The V end lost 2 bases, the J end lost 8 bases, and 6 bases lay between the germline ends. Germline CDR1 and CDR2: MNHNS and SASEGT. This CDR3 region has 12 residues. The CDR3: CASSETPEKLFF. The CDR3 DNA is TGTGCCAGCAGTGAAACTCCGGAAAAACTGTTTTTT.

This clone has just one count. The V and J genes are TRBV27 and TRBJ1-6; D might be TRBD1 (5 bases). This CDR3 region has 17 residues. CDR1 MNHEY and CDR2 SMNVEV come from the germline V gene (reference sequence). Trimming removed 0 bases at V and 10 bases at J, with 19 bases between. The CDR3 protein is CASSLSFRWQGDSPLHF. CDR3 sequence (DNA): TGTGCCAGCAGTTTATCTTTTAGGTGGCAGGGTGACTCACCCCTCCACTTT.

The rearrangement joins TRBV5-1 to TRBJ2-3; D is perhaps TRBD1 (6 bases). The CDR3 runs to 14 residues. Trimming stripped 3 bases from V and 5 bases from J, with 13 bases between. Germline CDR1 SGHRS, CDR2 YFSETQ. CDR3 coding DNA: TGCGCCAGCAGCTCCCAGGGGCGTGAAGATACGCAGTATTTT. This encodes CASSSQGREDTQYF.

This sequence joins TRBV2 and TRBJ1-2; perhaps TRBD1 as D (5 bases). The V gene's germline CDR1 is SNHLY and CDR2 FYNNEI. The CDR3 has 13 residues. The V end was cut by 5 bases, the J end by 8 bases, with 15 bases between. The CDR3 is CASSPGFARGYTF. The CDR3 DNA reads TGTGCCAGCAGTCCAGGGTTTGCGAGAGGCTACACCTTC.